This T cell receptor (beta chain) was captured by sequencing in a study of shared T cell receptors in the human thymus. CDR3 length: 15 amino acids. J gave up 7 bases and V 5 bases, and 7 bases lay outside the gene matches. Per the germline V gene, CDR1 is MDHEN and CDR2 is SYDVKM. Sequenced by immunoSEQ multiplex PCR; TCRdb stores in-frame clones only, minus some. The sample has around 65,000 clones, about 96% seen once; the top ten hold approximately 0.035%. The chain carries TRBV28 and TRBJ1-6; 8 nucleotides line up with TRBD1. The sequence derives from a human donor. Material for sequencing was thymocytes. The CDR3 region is CASSTRQGNNSPLHF. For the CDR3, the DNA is TGTGCCAGCAGTACCAGACAGGGGAACAATTCACCCCTCCACTTT.